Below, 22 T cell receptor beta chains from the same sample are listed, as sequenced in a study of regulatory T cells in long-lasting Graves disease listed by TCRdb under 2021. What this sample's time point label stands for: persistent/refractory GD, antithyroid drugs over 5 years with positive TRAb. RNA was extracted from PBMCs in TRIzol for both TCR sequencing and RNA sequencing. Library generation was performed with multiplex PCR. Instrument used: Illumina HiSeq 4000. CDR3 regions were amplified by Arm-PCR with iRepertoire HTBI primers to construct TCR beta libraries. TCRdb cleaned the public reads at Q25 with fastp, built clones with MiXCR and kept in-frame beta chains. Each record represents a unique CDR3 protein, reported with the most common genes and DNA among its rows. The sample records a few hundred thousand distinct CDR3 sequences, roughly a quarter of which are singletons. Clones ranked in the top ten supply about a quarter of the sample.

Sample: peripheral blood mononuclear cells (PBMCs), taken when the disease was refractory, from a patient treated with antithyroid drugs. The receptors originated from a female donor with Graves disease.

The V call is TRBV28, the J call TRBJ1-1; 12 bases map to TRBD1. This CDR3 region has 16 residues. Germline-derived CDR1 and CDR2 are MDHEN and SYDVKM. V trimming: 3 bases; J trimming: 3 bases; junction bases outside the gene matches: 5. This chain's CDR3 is CASSLGTGGGYTEAFF. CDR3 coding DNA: TGTGCCAGCAGTTTGGGGACAGGGGGCGGCTACACTGAAGCTTTCTTT.

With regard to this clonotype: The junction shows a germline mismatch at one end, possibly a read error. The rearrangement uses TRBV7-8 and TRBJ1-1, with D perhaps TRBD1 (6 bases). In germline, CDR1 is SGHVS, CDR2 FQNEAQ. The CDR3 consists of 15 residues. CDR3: CASSHTGTRNTGAFF. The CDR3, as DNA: TGTGCCAGCAGCCATACAGGGACCAGGAACACTGGAGCTTTCTTT.

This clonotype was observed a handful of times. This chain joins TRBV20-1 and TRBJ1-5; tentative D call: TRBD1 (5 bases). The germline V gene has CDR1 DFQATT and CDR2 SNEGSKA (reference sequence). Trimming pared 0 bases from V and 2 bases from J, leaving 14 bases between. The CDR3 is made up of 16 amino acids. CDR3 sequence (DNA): TGCAGTGCTAGAGATCCTTCCGGGACGGGCAATCAGCCCCAGCATTTT. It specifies CSARDPSGTGNQPQHF.

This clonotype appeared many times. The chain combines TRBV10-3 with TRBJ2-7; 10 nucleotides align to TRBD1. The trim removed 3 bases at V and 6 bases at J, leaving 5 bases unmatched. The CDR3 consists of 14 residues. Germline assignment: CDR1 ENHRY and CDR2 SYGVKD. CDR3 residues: CAISEGQGVGEQYF. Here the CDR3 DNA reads TGTGCCATCAGTGAAGGACAGGGGGTTGGCGAGCAGTACTTC.

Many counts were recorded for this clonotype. The CDR3 DNA follows: TGTGCCAGCAGATTCAGAGGTCTCGGAGGAGGGAACACTGAAGCTTTCTTT. Its translation is CASRFRGLGGGNTEAFF. The chain couples TRBV12-3 or TRBV12-4 to TRBJ1-1; no firm D call. V dropped 6 bases and J dropped 1 base, with 21 bases sitting between them. CDR3 length: 17 amino acids.

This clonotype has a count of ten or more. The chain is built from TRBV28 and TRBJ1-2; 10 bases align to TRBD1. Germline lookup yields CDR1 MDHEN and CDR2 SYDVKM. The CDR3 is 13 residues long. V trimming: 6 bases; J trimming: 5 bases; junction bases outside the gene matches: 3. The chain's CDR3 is CASSRGQGYGYTF. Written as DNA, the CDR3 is TGTGCCAGCAGCCGGGGACAGGGGTATGGCTACACCTTC.

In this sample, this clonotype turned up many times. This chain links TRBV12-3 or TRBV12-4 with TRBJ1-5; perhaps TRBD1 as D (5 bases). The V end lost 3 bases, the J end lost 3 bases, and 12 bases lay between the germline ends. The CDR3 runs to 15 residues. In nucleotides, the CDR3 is TGTGCCAGCAGTTTGCAGGGTGTCGCCAATCAGCCCCAGCATTTT. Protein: CASSLQGVANQPQHF.

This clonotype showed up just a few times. The CDR3 DNA sequence: TGTGCCAGCAGCCAGAAGGCGAACAGCCGGGGTGGCTACACCTTC. It codes for CASSQKANSRGGYTF. The chain is built from TRBV3-1 and TRBJ1-2; unclear D gene. CDR3 length equals 15 residues. The germline V gene has CDR1 LGHDT and CDR2 YNNKEL (reference sequence). Trimming cost V 3 bases and J 7 bases, with 18 bases left between them.

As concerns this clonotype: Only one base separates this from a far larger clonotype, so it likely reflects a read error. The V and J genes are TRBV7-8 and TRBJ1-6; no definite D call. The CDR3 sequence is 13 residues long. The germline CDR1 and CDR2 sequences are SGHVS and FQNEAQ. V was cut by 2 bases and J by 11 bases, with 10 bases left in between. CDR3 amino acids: CASSLWANPPLHF. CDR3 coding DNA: TGTGCCAGCAGCTTATGGGCGAATCCACCCCTCCACTTT.

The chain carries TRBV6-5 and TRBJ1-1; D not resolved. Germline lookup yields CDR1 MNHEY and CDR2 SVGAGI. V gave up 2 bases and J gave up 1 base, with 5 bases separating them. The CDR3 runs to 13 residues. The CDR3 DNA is TGTGCCAGCAGTTACCATAAGAACACTGAAGCTTTCTTT. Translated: CASSYHKNTEAFF.

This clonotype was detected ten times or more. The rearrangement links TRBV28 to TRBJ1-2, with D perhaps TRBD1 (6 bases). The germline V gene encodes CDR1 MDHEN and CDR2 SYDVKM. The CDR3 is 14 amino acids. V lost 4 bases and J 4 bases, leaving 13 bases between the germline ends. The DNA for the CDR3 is TGTGCCAGCAGTTCGGGGGTAGGGGGCTATGGCTACACCTTC. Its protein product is CASSSGVGGYGYTF.

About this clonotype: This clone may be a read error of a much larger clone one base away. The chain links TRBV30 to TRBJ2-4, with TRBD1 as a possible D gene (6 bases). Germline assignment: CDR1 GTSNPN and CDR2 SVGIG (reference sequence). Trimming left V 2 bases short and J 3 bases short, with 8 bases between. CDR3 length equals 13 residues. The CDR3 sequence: CAWSLDSKNIQYF. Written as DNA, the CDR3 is TGTGCCTGGAGTTTGGACAGCAAAAACATTCAGTACTTC.

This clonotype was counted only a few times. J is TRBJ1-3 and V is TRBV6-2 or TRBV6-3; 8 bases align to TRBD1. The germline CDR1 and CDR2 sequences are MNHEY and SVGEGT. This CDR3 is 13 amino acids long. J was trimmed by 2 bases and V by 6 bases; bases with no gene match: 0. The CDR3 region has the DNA TGTGCCAGCAGGGGACAGGCTGGAAACACCATATATTTT. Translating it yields CASRGQAGNTIYF.

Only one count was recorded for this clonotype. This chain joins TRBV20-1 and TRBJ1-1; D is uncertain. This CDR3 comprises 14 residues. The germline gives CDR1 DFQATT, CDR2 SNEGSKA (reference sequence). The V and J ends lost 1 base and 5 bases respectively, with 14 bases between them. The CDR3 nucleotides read TGCAGTGCTAGAGTTACATTCGGCGGGACTGAAGCTTTCTTT. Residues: CSARVTFGGTEAFF.

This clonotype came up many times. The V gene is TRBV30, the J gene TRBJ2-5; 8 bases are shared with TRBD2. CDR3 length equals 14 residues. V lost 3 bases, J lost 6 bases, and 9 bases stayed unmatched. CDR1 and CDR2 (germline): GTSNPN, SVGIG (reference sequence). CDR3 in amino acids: CAWRAIGGGKTQYF. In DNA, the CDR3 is TGTGCCTGGAGAGCCATCGGGGGGGGAAAGACCCAGTACTTC.

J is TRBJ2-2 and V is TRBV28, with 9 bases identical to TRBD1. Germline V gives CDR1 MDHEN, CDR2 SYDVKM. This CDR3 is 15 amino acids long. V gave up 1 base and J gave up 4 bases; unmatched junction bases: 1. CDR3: CASSLYRGRTGELFF. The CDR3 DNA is TGTGCCAGCAGTTTATACAGGGGGCGCACCGGGGAGCTGTTTTTT.

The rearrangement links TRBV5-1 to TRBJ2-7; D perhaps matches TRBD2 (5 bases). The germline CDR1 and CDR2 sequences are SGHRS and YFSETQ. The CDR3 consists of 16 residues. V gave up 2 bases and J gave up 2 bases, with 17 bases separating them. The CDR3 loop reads CASSFISRGPPYEQYF. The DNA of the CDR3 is TGCGCCAGCAGCTTCATAAGTAGAGGGCCTCCCTACGAGCAGTACTTC.

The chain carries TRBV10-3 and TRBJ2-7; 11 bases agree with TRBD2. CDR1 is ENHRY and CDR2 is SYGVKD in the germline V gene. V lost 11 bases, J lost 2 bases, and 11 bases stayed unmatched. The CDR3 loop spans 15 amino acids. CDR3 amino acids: CASNRGLAGPYEQYF. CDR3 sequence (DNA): TGTGCCTCCAACCGCGGACTAGCGGGCCCCTACGAGCAGTACTTC.

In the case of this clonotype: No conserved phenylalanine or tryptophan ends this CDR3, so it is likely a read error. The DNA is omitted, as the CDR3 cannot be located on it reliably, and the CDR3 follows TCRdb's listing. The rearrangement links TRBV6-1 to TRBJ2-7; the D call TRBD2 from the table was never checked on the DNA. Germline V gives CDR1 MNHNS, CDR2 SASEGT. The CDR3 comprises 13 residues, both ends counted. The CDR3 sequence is CASTAISGRPPFL.

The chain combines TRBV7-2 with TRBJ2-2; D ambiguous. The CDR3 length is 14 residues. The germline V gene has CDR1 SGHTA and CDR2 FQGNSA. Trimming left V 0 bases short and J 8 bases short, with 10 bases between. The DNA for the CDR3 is TGTGCCAGCAGCTTAGCTCAAGCCCGGGGGGAGCTGTTTTTT. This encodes CASSLAQARGELFF.

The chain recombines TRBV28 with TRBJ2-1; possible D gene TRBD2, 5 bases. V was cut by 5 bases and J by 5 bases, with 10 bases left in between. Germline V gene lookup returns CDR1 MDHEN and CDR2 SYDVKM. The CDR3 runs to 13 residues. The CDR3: CASSPRTDNEQFF. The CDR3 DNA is TGTGCCAGCAGTCCTCGGACTGACAATGAGCAGTTCTTC.

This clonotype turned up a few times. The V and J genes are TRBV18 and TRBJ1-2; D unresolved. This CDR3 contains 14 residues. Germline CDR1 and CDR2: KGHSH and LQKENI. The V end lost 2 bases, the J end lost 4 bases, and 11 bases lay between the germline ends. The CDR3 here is CASSPEGSGYGYTF. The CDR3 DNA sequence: TGTGCCAGCTCACCAGAGGGTTCGGGCTATGGCTACACCTTC. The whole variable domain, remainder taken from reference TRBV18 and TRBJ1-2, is NAGVMQNPRHLVRRRGQEARLRCSPMKGHSHVYWYRQLPEEGLKFMVYLQKENIIDESGMPKERFSAEFPKEGPSILRIQQVVRGDSAAYFCASSPEGSGYGYTFGSGTRLTVV.